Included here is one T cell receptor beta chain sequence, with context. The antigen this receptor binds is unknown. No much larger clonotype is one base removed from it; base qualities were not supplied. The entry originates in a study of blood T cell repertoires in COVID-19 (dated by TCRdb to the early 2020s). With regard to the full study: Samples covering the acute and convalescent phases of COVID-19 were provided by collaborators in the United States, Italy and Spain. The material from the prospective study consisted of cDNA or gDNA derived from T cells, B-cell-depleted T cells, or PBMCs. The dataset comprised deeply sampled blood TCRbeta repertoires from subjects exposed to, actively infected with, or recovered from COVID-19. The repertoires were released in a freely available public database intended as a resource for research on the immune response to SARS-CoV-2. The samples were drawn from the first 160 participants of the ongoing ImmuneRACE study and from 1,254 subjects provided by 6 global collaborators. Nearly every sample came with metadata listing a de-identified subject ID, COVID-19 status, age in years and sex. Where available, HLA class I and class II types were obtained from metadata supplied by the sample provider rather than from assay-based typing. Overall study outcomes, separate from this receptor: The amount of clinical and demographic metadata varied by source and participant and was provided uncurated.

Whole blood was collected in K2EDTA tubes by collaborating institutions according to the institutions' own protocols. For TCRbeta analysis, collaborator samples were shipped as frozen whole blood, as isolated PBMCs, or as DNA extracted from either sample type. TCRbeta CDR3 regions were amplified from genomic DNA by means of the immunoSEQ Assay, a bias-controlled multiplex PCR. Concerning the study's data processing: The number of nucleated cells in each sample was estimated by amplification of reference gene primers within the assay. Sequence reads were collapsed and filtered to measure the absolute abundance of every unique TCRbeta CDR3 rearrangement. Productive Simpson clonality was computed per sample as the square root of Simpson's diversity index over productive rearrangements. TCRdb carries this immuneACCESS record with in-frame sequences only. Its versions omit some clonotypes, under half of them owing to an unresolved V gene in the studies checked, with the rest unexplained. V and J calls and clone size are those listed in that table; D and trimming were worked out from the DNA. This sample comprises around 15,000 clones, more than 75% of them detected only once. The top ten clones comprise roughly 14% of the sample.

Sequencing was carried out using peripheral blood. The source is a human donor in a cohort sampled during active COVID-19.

The CDR3 reads CASSQEPGLAGGSDTQYF. The DNA is TGTGCCAGCAGCCAAGAGCCCGGACTAGCGGGGGGTTCAGATACGCAGTATTTT. The rearrangement joined TRBV4-2 to TRBJ2-3, with 14 bases aligning to TRBD2. Trimming removed 0 bases from V and 4 bases from J; the gene matches leave 6 bases unexplained. According to the germline V gene, CDR1 reads LGHNA and CDR2 reads YNFKEQ. Including the terminal cysteine and phenylalanine, the CDR3 comprises 18 residues. Just the 54-base CDR3 DNA is kept, in frame starting at base 1.